These 5 T cell receptor beta chains came from one sample sequenced in a study of blood T cell repertoires in COVID-19. Assay: immunoSEQ multiplex PCR; the TCRdb copy retains only in-frame clones and omits some. Of about 300,000 clones in the sample, roughly 85% were seen once. The specimen was PBMCs or T cells enriched from blood (not recorded which). These receptors all stem from a woman in her 50s who had recovered from COVID-19.

This chain connects TRBV11-2 to TRBJ1-1; 8 nucleotides agree with TRBD1. The length of the CDR3 is 16 residues. Germline loops: CDR1 SGHAT, CDR2 FQNNGV. Trimming removed 3 bases from V and 0 bases from J; junction bases left unmatched: 6. For the CDR3, the DNA is TGTGCCAGCAGCTTGACAGGGGTCGCCTTGAACACTGAAGCTTTCTTT. It specifies CASSLTGVALNTEAFF. The complete variable domain, with remaining parts taken from reference TRBV11-2 and TRBJ1-1, reads EAGVAQSPRYKIIEKRQSVAFWCNPISGHATLYWYQQILGQGPKLLIQFQNNGVVDDSQLPKDRFSAERLKGVDSTLKIQPAKLEDSAVYLCASSLTGVALNTEAFFGQGTRLTVV.

V usage is TRBV28 and J usage is TRBJ1-1, with a tentative D call TRBD1 (5 bases). The CDR3 has 15 residues. V lost 6 bases and J 7 bases, leaving 21 bases between the germline ends. Germline assignment: CDR1 MDHEN and CDR2 SYDVKM. CDR3 DNA sequence: TGTGCCAGCAGGCGGCCGGGAGGTAAAGGACATGAAGCTTTCTTT. It encodes CASRRPGGKGHEAFF.

The chain joins TRBV6-2 or TRBV6-3 to TRBJ1-1; D possibly corresponds to TRBD1 (6 bases). The V end lost 2 bases, the J end lost 5 bases, and 15 bases lay between the germline ends. Looked up from germline, CDR1 is MNHEY and CDR2 is SVGEGT. The CDR3 spans 15 residues. Written as DNA, the CDR3 is TGTGCCAGCAGTTACGGGGGGGGCCAGGTAACTGAAGCTTTCTTT. This codes for CASSYGGGQVTEAFF.

The CDR3: CSASGYSYNEQFF. CDR3 nucleotides: TGCAGCGCCAGCGGTTATTCCTACAATGAGCAGTTCTTC. The chain combines TRBV29-1 with TRBJ2-1; D is possibly TRBD2 (5 bases). This CDR3 contains 13 residues. From germline, CDR1 is SQVTM and CDR2 ANQGSEA. Trimming took 7 bases from V and 1 from J, leaving 11 bases between them.

The chain joins TRBV4-1 to TRBJ2-1; TRBD2 agrees at 7 bases. The CDR3 has 14 residues. CDR1 and CDR2 from the germline V gene are MGHRA and YSYEKL. J was trimmed by 5 bases and V by 4 bases; bases with no gene match: 5. The CDR3, as DNA: TGCGCCAGCAGCCGTGGACTAGTGAACAATGAGCAGTTCTTC. It encodes CASSRGLVNNEQFF.